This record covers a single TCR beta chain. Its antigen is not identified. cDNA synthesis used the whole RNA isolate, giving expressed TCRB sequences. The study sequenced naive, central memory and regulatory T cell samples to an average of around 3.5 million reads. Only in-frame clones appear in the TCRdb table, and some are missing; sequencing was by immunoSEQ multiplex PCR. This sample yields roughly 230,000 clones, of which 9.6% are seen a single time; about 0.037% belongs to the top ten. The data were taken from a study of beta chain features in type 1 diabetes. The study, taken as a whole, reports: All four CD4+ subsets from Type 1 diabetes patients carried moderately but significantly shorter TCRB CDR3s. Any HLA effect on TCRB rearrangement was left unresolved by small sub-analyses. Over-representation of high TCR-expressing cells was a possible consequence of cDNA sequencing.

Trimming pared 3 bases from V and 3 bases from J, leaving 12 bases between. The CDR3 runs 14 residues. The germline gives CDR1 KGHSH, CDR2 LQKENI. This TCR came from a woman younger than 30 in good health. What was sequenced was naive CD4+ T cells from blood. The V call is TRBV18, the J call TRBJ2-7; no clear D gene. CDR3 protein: CASSPKSASYEQYF. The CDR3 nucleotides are TGTGCCAGCTCACCCAAGAGCGCTAGCTACGAGCAGTACTTC.